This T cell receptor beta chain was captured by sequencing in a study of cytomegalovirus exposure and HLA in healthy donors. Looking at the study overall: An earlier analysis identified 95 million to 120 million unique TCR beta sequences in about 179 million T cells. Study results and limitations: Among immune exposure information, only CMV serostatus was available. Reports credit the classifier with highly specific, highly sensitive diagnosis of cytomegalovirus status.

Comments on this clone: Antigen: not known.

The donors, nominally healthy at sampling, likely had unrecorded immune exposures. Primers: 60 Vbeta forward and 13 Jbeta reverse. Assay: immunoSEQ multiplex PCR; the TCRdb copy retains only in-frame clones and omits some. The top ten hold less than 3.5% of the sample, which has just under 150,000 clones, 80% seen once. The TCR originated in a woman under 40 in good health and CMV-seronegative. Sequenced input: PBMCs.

The CDR3 is CASRLNRGGEKLFF. In DNA form, the CDR3 reads TGTGCCAGCAGGCTTAACAGGGGAGGCGAAAAACTGTTTTTT. V usage is TRBV11-2 and J usage is TRBJ1-4; 7 bases line up with TRBD1. V lost 6 bases to trimming and J lost 8 bases; unmatched junction nucleotides: 9. The CDR3 is 14 residues long. The germline CDR1 and CDR2 sequences are SGHAT and FQNNGV.